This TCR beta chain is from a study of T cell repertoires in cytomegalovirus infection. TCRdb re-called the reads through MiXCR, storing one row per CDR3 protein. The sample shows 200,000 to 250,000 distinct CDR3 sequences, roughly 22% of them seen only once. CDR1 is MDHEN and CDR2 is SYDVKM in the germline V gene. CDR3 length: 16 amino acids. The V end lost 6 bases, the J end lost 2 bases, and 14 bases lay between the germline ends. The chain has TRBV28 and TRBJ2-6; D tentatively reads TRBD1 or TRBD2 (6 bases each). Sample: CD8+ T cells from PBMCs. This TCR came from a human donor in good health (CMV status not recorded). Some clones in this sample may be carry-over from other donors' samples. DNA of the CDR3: TGTGCCAGCAGGATAGCAGGGGAGGCTGGGGCCAACGTCCTGACTTTC. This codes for CASRIAGEAGANVLTF.